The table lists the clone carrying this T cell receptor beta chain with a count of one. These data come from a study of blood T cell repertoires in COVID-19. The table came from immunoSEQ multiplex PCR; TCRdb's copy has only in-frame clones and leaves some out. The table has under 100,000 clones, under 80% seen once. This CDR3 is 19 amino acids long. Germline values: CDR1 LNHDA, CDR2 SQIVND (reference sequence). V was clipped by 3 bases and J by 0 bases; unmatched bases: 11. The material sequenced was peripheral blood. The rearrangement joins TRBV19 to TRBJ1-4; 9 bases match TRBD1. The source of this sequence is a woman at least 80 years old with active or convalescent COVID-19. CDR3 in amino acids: CASSISTGGVSATNEKLFF. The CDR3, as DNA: TGTGCCAGTAGTATCTCTACAGGGGGCGTCTCAGCAACTAATGAAAAACTGTTTTTT.